The present TCR beta chain was sequenced within a study of shared clonotypes between healthy human individuals (dated by TCRdb to about 2020). Some background on the complete study: Three men and two women, aged 18 to 49 years, made up the cohort. For each donor, CD4 naive and CD4 memory were each run on three plates, CD8 naive on two plates, and CD8 memory on one plate. To estimate repertoire size and how much clonotypes are shared between individuals, the study performed deep sequencing of blood TCR repertoires from roughly five healthy adults. Different laboratories and diverse techniques were used to prepare libraries and sequence TCR repertoires, to increase sequencing depth and limit assay-specific biases. Between about 0.9 and 9 billion PBMCs per donor were obtained by leukapheresis. Here is what the overall study found, with its caveats: Rarefaction of sorted-subset datasets indicated incomplete sequencing despite the large sequencing depth. When a few donors were compared, the shared fraction of clonotypes was about 5.2% for naive CD4, approximately 3.3% for naive CD8, roughly 2.3% for memory CD4, and around 0.4% for memory CD8. Pairwise subsampling indicated that sequencing depth was expected to affect the degree of clonotype sharing among donors. Compared with non-shared clonotypes, the clonotypes found in all four sorted-subset donors had higher generation probabilities. Sampling was restricted to blood, and TCR repertoires in tissue are likely to differ from TCR repertoires in blood. Naive subsets generally had larger estimated clonotype richness than memory subsets. The genetic and exposure-history diversity represented was limited by the small number of donors.

Using the deep immunoSEQ assay, TCR CDR3 regions were amplified from genomic DNA by multiplex PCR. Extracted genomic DNA from each cell subset was spread evenly across all wells of several immunoSEQ 96-well plates, with each plate serving as a replicate. For sorted subsets, approximately 190 ng genomic DNA, equal to some 28,000 T cell genomes, was loaded into each replicate PCR. Purified libraries were quantified with a Qubit 3.0 fluorometer, sized on a Bioanalyzer 2100, and re-quantified with the KAPA Library Quantification kit. Every immunoSEQ 96-well plate was sequenced on a separate single-read 150-cycle Illumina NextSeq 550 flow cell. On the authors' methods: Because only junctional sequences without quality scores were contained in the immunoSEQ output, filtering matching that applied to full-length reads could not be performed. To assign V/J genes and CDR3, sequences were annotated against IMGT germline references using PyIR, a Python wrapper for IgBLAST v1.9. Any read was removed if the V/J assignment was weak (E-value above 1e-6), the CDR3 was missing, or the read contained stop codons, out-of-frame junctions, or ambiguous translated residues. V3J clonotypes were defined as sequences sharing an identical inferred V gene, J gene, and CDR3 amino acid sequence. Percentage overlap between repertoires was computed as shared unique clonotypes divided by the size of the smaller repertoire. RTK rarefaction, the Chao1 estimator, and Recon v2.1 estimates of unobserved clonotypes were used to assess repertoire richness. Generation probabilities for all TCRbeta clonotypes obtained by the gDNA method from a handful of donors were computed using OLGA. Held by TCRdb, this immuneACCESS table contains in-frame sequences only and omits some clones. Under half of the omission traces to an unresolved V gene where checked; the cause of the rest is unknown. V and J calls and clone size follow that table, whereas D and trimming were derived from the DNA. The sample table holds roughly 2 million clones, of which less than 95% were seen once. The ten largest clones capture roughly 1% of the sample.

CD8 naive samples were CD45RO-negative cells positively selected for CCR7, giving a CD45RA+CCR7+ population that excluded TemRA cells. The donors were healthy, HIV-negative adults with no recently reported acute infections or vaccinations. Every donor was a Caucasian adult living in Nashville, Tennessee, USA. After blood collection by leukapheresis, PBMCs were isolated using Ficoll-Histopaque density gradient centrifugation and then cryopreserved in the vapor phase of liquid nitrogen. Purity and quantity of every magnetically sorted T cell population were checked by analytical flow cytometry. Each sorted fraction had its genomic DNA isolated and then quantified by UV absorbance on a Nanodrop 2000c. A word on this clone: Its antigen is still unknown. Per-nucleotide qualities are absent, and no much larger clonotype sits a single base away.

Per the germline V gene, MNHNS is the CDR1 and SASEGT is the CDR2. Including cysteine and phenylalanine, the CDR3 has 12 amino acids. The retained sequence is limited to the CDR3, 36 bases, with the frame set at the first base. V is shortened by 6 bases, J by 1 base, and the region joining them spans 7 bases. This receptor chain uses TRBV6-1 and TRBJ2-7, with no confident D gene call. Material for sequencing was naive CD8+ T cells sorted from blood. The sample's cell subset or site label, decoded: CD45RA+CCR7+. The TCR was taken from a man aged 18 to 30 in good health. Read as DNA, the sequence is TGTGCCAGCAGGATGCTTTCCTACGAGCAGTACTTC. Translation gives CASRMLSYEQYF.